This T cell receptor (beta chain) derives from a study of OX40 agonist ivuxolimab in advanced cancers. Study-wide context: The group had a mean age of roughly 56 years, ranged from about 20 to 85, and was 82.7% male.

This clone was detected a few times. Trimming took 6 bases from V and 10 from J, leaving 15 bases between them. Germline values: CDR1 SNHLY, CDR2 FYNNEI. The CDR3 loop spans 12 amino acids. The repertoire was sequenced with immunoSEQ multiplex PCR; TCRdb's copy has only in-frame clones and lacks some. The table shows about 46,000 clones, with approximately 85% occurring only once. V gene TRBV2 combines with J gene TRBJ2-5, with D unclear. The sequence was obtained from an adult with an advanced solid tumor such as melanoma, head and neck, liver or kidney cancer. This specimen consisted of CD4+ or CD8+ T cells sorted from blood, obtained in a trial of the OX40 agonist ivuxolimab. CDR3 DNA: TGTGCCAGCAGGGGCTCCTCCGAAGGCCAGTACTTC. The encoded protein is CASRGSSEGQYF.